The 30 T cell receptor beta chains listed next were all sequenced from one sample in a study of shared clonotypes between healthy human individuals (dated by TCRdb to between 2020 and 2021). The library relied on the immunoSEQ multiplex PCR assay. TCRdb provides this immuneACCESS table in a form limited to in-frame rearrangements. Some clones are lacking; in checked studies, under half of them reflect an unresolved V gene, and why the rest are absent is not known. This sample comprises about 2.1 million clones, about 94% of them detected only once. The ten largest clones add up to under 2% of the sample. CD8 naive samples consisted of CD45RO-negative cells that were positively selected for CCR7, yielding a CD45RA+CCR7+ population without TemRA cells. Material: naive CD8+ T cells from PBMCs. The cell subset or site label on this specimen signifies: CD45RA+CCR7+. The receptors originated from a man younger than 35 in good health. Some clones in this sample may be carry-over from other donors' samples.

The CDR3 loop is CASSPKAGGTDTQYF. Here the CDR3 DNA reads TGTGCCAGCAGCCCAAAAGCGGGAGGAACAGATACGCAGTATTTT. This chain connects TRBV7-9 to TRBJ2-3, with 9 bases lining up with TRBD2. CDR3 size: 15 residues. From germline, CDR1 is SEHNR and CDR2 FQNEAQ (reference sequence). With V trimmed by 5 bases and J by 3 bases, 6 bases remained unmatched.

The J gene is TRBJ2-7, the V gene TRBV5-1; D could derive from TRBD1 or TRBD2 (5 bases each). Germline CDR1 and CDR2: SGHRS and YFSETQ. With 2 bases removed from V and 2 bases from J, the gap between germline ends came to 17 bases. The CDR3 sequence is 16 residues long. CDR3 region: CASSFLKGLAPYEQYF. The CDR3 DNA is TGCGCCAGCAGCTTCTTGAAGGGGCTAGCTCCCTACGAGCAGTACTTC. The full variable domain, in which reference TRBV5-1 and TRBJ2-7 provide the parts outside the CDR3, is KAGVTQTPRYLIKTRGQQVTLSCSPISGHRSVSWYQQTPGQGLQFLFEYFSETQRNKGNFPGRFSGRQFSNSRSEMNVSTLELGDSALYLCASSFLKGLAPYEQYFGPGTRLTVT.

The chain is built from TRBV7-9 and TRBJ2-1; 10 bases map to TRBD2. CDR3 length: 16 amino acids. With V trimmed by 5 bases and J by 6 bases, 10 bases remained unmatched. CDR1 SEHNR and CDR2 FQNEAQ come from the germline V gene (reference sequence). The CDR3 here is CASSKQPSGSGNEQFF. The CDR3 DNA follows: TGTGCCAGCAGCAAACAGCCTAGCGGGAGTGGCAATGAGCAGTTCTTC.

Points on this clone: In the same sample, other DNA sequences code for this CDR3. The V call is TRBV5-8, the J call TRBJ1-5; the D is unclear. The CDR3 is 11 amino acids. Trimming shortened V by 2 bases and J by 7 bases, and 4 bases separated the two germline ends. Germline V gene sequence: CDR1 SGHTS, CDR2 YDEGEE. CDR3: CASSFGQPQHF. The CDR3 nucleotides are TGTGCCAGCAGCTTCGGACAGCCCCAGCATTTT.

The chain recombines TRBV29-1 with TRBJ2-7, with D uncertain. Between the trimmed V and J ends, which lost 8 bases and 2 bases, there was a span of 19 bases. From germline, CDR1 is SQVTM and CDR2 ANQGSEA. The CDR3 totals 14 residues. The CDR3 DNA reads as TGCAGCATGGAAGGAGCGAACCCTCCCTACGAGCAGTACTTC. Translating gives CSMEGANPPYEQYF.

The chain recombines TRBV29-1 with TRBJ1-1, with 10 bases lining up with TRBD1. The CDR3 extends over 17 amino acids. The J segment lost 6 bases and the V segment lost 6 bases, leaving 19 bases of the junction unmatched. Germline V lookup: CDR1 SQVTM, CDR2 ANQGSEA. The CDR3 spells CSVDTGTGEWSAPEAFF. The CDR3 nucleotides read TGCAGCGTCGATACCGGGACAGGGGAGTGGTCGGCACCTGAAGCTTTCTTT.

This chain uses TRBV11-2 with TRBJ1-4; 9 bases match TRBD1. V was clipped by 4 bases and J by 6 bases; unmatched bases: 6. From germline, CDR1 is SGHAT and CDR2 FQNNGV. The CDR3 extends over 15 amino acids. The CDR3 protein is CASSSPGQGDEKLFF. The CDR3 DNA sequence: TGTGCCAGCAGCTCTCCGGGACAGGGTGATGAAAAACTGTTTTTT.

A single count supports this clone. Within the sample, other DNA sequences also encode this same CDR3. This chain uses TRBV27 with TRBJ2-7; 8 nucleotides line up with TRBD2. The germline V gene encodes CDR1 MNHEY and CDR2 SMNVEV (reference sequence). V lost 4 bases to trimming and J lost 3 bases; unmatched junction nucleotides: 2. This CDR3 comprises 13 residues. In DNA form, the CDR3 reads TGTGCCAGCAGTTCCAGCGGGAGCTACGAGCAGTACTTC. Amino acid sequence: CASSSSGSYEQYF.

The V and J genes are TRBV27 and TRBJ2-3; 11 bases match TRBD2. Looked up from germline, CDR1 is MNHEY and CDR2 is SMNVEV (reference sequence). V shed 1 base and J 0 bases; nucleotides not matched to a gene: 6. The CDR3 extends over 18 amino acids. CDR3 sequence reads: CASSLYAGLAVSTDTQYF. CDR3 coding DNA: TGTGCCAGCAGTTTATACGCGGGACTAGCGGTTAGCACAGATACGCAGTATTTT.

V is TRBV27 and J is TRBJ2-7; 8 bases fit TRBD1. The CDR3 runs to 15 residues. Germline loops: CDR1 MNHEY, CDR2 SMNVEV (reference sequence). V was pared by 3 bases and J by 7 bases, with 11 bases of the junction left unmatched. In nucleotides, the CDR3 is TGTGCCAGCAGTTTGTGGGGCAGGGGGCGGGAAGAGCAGTACTTC. This gives the protein CASSLWGRGREEQYF.

The chain couples TRBV7-9 to TRBJ2-7, with D unclear. Trimming removed 8 bases at V and 2 bases at J, with 16 bases between. The CDR3 runs to 14 residues. Germline CDR1 reads SEHNR; CDR2 reads FQNEAQ (reference sequence). This chain's CDR3 is CASSRTLVPYEQYF. DNA for the CDR3: TGTGCCAGCTCCCGGACCCTAGTCCCCTACGAGCAGTACTTC.

The count of this clone is one. The chain combines TRBV9 with TRBJ2-3, with 10 bases aligning to TRBD2. Per germline, CDR1 SGDLS and CDR2 YYNGEE. Losses at the gene ends were 3 bases for V and 1 base for J; bases not matched to a gene: 8. This CDR3 is 17 amino acids long. The CDR3 DNA sequence: TGTGCCAGCAGCGGAGCGGGAGGGCCCTCTCGCACAGATACGCAGTATTTT. It codes for CASSGAGGPSRTDTQYF. Drawing the rest from reference TRBV9 and TRBJ2-3, the complete variable domain is DSGVTQTPKHLITATGQRVTLRCSPRSGDLSVYWYQQSLDQGLQFLIQYYNGEERAKGNILERFSAQQFPDLHSELNLSSLELGDSALYFCASSGAGGPSRTDTQYFGPGTRLTVL.

V gene TRBV13 combines with J gene TRBJ2-7; TRBD2 aligns across 14 bases. The V gene end was trimmed by 4 bases and the J gene end by 6 bases; junction bases not matched to a gene: 8. CDR3 length: 16 residues. Germline V gene data show CDR1 as PRHDT and CDR2 as FYEKMQ (reference sequence). This CDR3 is CASSYQGLAGEGEQYF. CDR3 nucleotides: TGTGCCAGCAGCTACCAGGGACTAGCGGGAGAAGGCGAGCAGTACTTC.

The V and J genes are TRBV28 and TRBJ1-6; no clear D. V was trimmed by 6 bases and J by 4 bases, leaving 13 bases between them. The germline V gene encodes CDR1 MDHEN and CDR2 SYDVKM. The CDR3 is made up of 15 amino acids. The CDR3 protein is CASSYRAEYNSPLHF. CDR3 sequence (DNA): TGTGCCAGCAGCTACCGGGCCGAATATAATTCACCCCTCCACTTT.

The genes are TRBV7-9 and TRBJ2-2; D assignment may be TRBD1 or TRBD2 (5 bases each). This CDR3 contains 18 residues. Per the germline V gene, CDR1 is SEHNR and CDR2 is FQNEAQ (reference sequence). Trimming took off 4 bases at V and 2 bases at J, with 20 bases between the two ends. CDR3 sequence: CASSSKTPGTGNTGELFF. CDR3 DNA: TGTGCCAGCAGCTCGAAAACCCCCGGGACGGGAAACACCGGGGAGCTGTTTTTT.

V and J are TRBV27 and TRBJ2-7; the D is unclear. The CDR3 sequence is 14 residues long. Trimming cost V 0 bases and J 0 bases, with 6 bases left between them. Germline loops: CDR1 MNHEY, CDR2 SMNVEV (reference sequence). CDR3 sequence: CASSLSFSSYEQYF. The CDR3 DNA reads TGTGCCAGCAGTTTATCGTTCAGCTCCTACGAGCAGTACTTC.

The chain joins TRBV7-9 to TRBJ2-1; D not resolved. The CDR3 runs 13 residues. Trimming left V 8 bases short and J 1 base short, with 9 bases between. The germline CDR1 and CDR2 sequences are SEHNR and FQNEAQ (reference sequence). CDR3 in amino acids: CASVSRSYNEQFF. The CDR3 nucleotides read TGTGCCAGCGTCTCGAGGTCCTACAATGAGCAGTTCTTC. The complete variable domain, with remaining parts taken from reference TRBV7-9 and TRBJ2-1, reads DTGVSQNPRHKITKRGQNVTFRCDPISEHNRLYWYRQTLGQGPEFLTYFQNEAQLEKSRLLSDRFSAERPKGSFSTLEIQRTEQGDSAMYLCASVSRSYNEQFFGPGTRLTVL.

The chain recombines TRBV5-1 with TRBJ2-2; TRBD2 aligns across 9 bases. Germline V gives CDR1 SGHRS, CDR2 YFSETQ. Losses at the gene ends were 0 bases for V and 5 bases for J; bases not matched to a gene: 11. The CDR3 loop spans 18 amino acids. DNA for the CDR3: TGCGCCAGCAGCTTGGAAGGCGGGAGGGCCCGAGTTACCGGGGAGCTGTTTTTT. The encoded protein is CASSLEGGRARVTGELFF.

In its sample, this clone was seen once. The chain recombines TRBV7-9 with TRBJ2-1; no definite D call. CDR3 length: 10 residues. From germline, CDR1 is SEHNR and CDR2 FQNEAQ (reference sequence). V was trimmed by 5 bases and J by 10 bases, leaving 6 bases between them. For the CDR3, the DNA is TGTGCCAGCAGCGGATCGGAGCAGTTCTTC. Translated: CASSGSEQFF. The variable domain in full, completed from reference TRBV7-9 and TRBJ2-1, reads DTGVSQNPRHKITKRGQNVTFRCDPISEHNRLYWYRQTLGQGPEFLTYFQNEAQLEKSRLLSDRFSAERPKGSFSTLEIQRTEQGDSAMYLCASSGSEQFFGPGTRLTVL.

This sequence joins TRBV29-1 and TRBJ1-4; 8 bases match TRBD1. The germline CDR1 and CDR2 sequences are SQVTM and ANQGSEA. The CDR3 sequence is 11 residues long. V shed 6 bases and J 11 bases; nucleotides not matched to a gene: 5. The CDR3 loop reads CSVPGQGKLFF. As DNA, the CDR3 is TGCAGCGTGCCTGGACAGGGTAAACTGTTTTTT.

The J gene is TRBJ2-5, the V gene TRBV7-9; TRBD1 is a possible D gene (6 bases). Germline-derived CDR1 and CDR2 are SEHNR and FQNEAQ (reference sequence). V lost 6 bases and J 5 bases, leaving 25 bases between the germline ends. The CDR3 runs 17 residues. The CDR3 loop is CASSTLGQVGAMETQYF. In nucleotides, the CDR3 is TGTGCCAGCAGTACCCTTGGGCAGGTGGGGGCAATGGAGACCCAGTACTTC.

The CDR3 loop is CASTGLAGGPWDTGELFF. The CDR3 DNA is TGTGCCAGTACCGGACTAGCGGGAGGGCCTTGGGACACCGGGGAGCTGTTTTTT. The chain combines TRBV19 with TRBJ2-2; 15 bases match TRBD2. Germline V gives CDR1 LNHDA, CDR2 SQIVND (reference sequence). J was trimmed by 3 bases and V by 7 bases; bases with no gene match: 9. This CDR3 has 18 residues.

The CDR3 bases are TGTGCCAGCTCACCACCTGAACGTACCCCCCCGGGAAACACCATATATTTT. Its translation is CASSPPERTPPGNTIYF. This chain links TRBV18 with TRBJ1-3, with D unresolved. CDR1 KGHSH and CDR2 LQKENI come from the germline V gene. V was pared by 0 bases and J by 4 bases, with 16 bases between. There are 17 residues in the CDR3.

The rearrangement uses TRBV7-9 and TRBJ2-7; D is perhaps TRBD2 (5 bases). V was trimmed by 1 base and J by 2 bases, leaving 12 bases between them. The CDR3 sequence is 15 residues long. CDR1 is SEHNR, CDR2 FQNEAQ, per germline (reference sequence). In nucleotides, the CDR3 is TGTGCCAGCAGCTTAGGAGGGCAGACAACCTACGAGCAGTACTTC. It codes for CASSLGGQTTYEQYF.

The rearrangement links TRBV28 to TRBJ2-5; 8 bases are a match to TRBD2. CDR1 and CDR2 from the germline V gene are MDHEN and SYDVKM. The CDR3 length is 15 residues. The V and J ends lost 8 bases and 4 bases, in that order; junction bases with no gene match: 12. The CDR3 region is CASLTKREMGETQYF. CDR3 DNA: TGTGCCAGCCTCACAAAGCGGGAGATGGGAGAGACCCAGTACTTC.

CDR3 in DNA: TGTGCCAGCAGTGTTGACAGCCTCAATGAGCAGTTCTTC. It specifies CASSVDSLNEQFF. The rearrangement joins TRBV27 to TRBJ2-1; possible D gene TRBD1, 5 bases. Trimming took off 5 bases at V and 6 bases at J, with 11 bases between the two ends. This CDR3 is 13 amino acids long. Germline-derived CDR1 and CDR2 are MNHEY and SMNVEV (reference sequence).

This chain uses TRBV7-3 with TRBJ1-5; maybe TRBD1 (6 bases). Trimming removed 5 bases from V and 1 base from J, with 18 bases in between. This CDR3 is built from 17 residues. CDR1 and CDR2 (germline): SGHTA, FQGTGA. As DNA, the CDR3 is TGTGCCAGCAGCCTATTACAGGGACTCGTCAGCAATCAGCCCCAGCATTTT. Amino acids: CASSLLQGLVSNQPQHF.

The gene calls are TRBV28 and TRBJ2-7, with D tentatively TRBD2 (6 bases). This CDR3 is built from 15 residues. V was trimmed by 6 bases and J by 2 bases, leaving 17 bases between them. Germline CDR1 MDHEN, CDR2 SYDVKM. The CDR3 DNA follows: TGTGCCAGCAGCTATCTGGGGTCTAGCGCCTACGAGCAGTACTTC. Translation: CASSYLGSSAYEQYF. The variable domain in full, with the rest retrieved from reference TRBV28 and TRBJ2-7, is DVKVTQSSRYLVKRTGEKVFLECVQDMDHENMFWYRQDPGLGLRLIYFSYDVKMKEKGDIPEGYSVSREKKERFSLILESASTNQTSMYLCASSYLGSSAYEQYFGPGTRLTVT.

The CDR3 region has the DNA TGTGCCAGCAGCTTCGGGGTCCCTCTACGCAACGAGCAGTACTTC. This encodes CASSFGVPLRNEQYF. The J gene is TRBJ2-7, the V gene TRBV7-9; tentative D call: TRBD2 (5 bases). This CDR3 contains 15 residues. V shed 3 bases and J shed 5 bases, with 17 bases lying between them. Germline V lookup: CDR1 SEHNR, CDR2 FQNEAQ (reference sequence).

This clone was counted a single time. V gene TRBV10-3 combines with J gene TRBJ2-3, with D perhaps TRBD1 (6 bases). Deletions cut 4 bases from V and 6 bases from J, with 26 bases between. Per the germline V gene, CDR1 is ENHRY and CDR2 is SYGVKD. CDR3 length: 18 amino acids. The CDR3 bases are TGTGCCATCAGTGCCCCCGAGGACAGACCAGATAGTATGGATACGCAGTATTTT. Amino acids: CAISAPEDRPDSMDTQYF.